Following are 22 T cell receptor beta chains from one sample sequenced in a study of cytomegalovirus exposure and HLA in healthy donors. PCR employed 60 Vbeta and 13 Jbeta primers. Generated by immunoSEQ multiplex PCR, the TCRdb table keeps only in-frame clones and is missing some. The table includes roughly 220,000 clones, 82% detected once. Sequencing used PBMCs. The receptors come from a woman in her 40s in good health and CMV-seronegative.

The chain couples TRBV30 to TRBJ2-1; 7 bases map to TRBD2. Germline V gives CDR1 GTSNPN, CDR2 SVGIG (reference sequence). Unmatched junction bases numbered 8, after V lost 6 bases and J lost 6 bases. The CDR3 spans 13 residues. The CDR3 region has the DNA TGTGCCTGCCTCCGGGACTACTTCAATGAGCAGTTCTTC. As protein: CACLRDYFNEQFF.

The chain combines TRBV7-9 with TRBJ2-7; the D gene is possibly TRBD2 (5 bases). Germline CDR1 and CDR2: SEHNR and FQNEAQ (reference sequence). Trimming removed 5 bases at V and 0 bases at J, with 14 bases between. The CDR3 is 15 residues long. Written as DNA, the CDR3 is TGTGCCAGCAGCGTCGGTATCGGGGTCTCCTACGAGCAGTACTTC. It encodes CASSVGIGVSYEQYF.

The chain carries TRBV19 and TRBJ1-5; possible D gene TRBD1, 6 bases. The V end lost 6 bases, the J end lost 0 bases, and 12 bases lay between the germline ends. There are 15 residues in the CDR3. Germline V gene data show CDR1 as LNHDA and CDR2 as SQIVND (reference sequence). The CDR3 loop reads CASRTGDHSNQPQHF. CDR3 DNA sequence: TGTGCCAGTAGGACAGGTGACCATAGCAATCAGCCCCAGCATTTT.

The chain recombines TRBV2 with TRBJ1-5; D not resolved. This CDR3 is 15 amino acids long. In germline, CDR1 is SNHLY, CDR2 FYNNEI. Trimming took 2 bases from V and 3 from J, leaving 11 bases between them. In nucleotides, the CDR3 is TGTGCCAGCAGTGAATGGACGGGATTCAATCAGCCCCAGCATTTT. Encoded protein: CASSEWTGFNQPQHF.

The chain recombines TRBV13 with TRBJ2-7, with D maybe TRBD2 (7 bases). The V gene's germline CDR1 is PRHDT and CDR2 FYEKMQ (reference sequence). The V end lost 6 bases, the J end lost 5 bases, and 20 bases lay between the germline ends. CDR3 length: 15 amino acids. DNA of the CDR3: TGTGCCAGCAGACGTGGGGGGGCGCTACTCGACGAGCAGTACTTC. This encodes CASRRGGALLDEQYF.

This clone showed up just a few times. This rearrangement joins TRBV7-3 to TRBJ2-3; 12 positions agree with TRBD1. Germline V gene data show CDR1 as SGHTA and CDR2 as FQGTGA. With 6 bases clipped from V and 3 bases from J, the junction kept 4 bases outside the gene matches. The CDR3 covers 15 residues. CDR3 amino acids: CASSGGQGATDTQYF. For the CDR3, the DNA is TGTGCCAGCAGTGGGGGACAGGGGGCAACAGATACGCAGTATTTT.

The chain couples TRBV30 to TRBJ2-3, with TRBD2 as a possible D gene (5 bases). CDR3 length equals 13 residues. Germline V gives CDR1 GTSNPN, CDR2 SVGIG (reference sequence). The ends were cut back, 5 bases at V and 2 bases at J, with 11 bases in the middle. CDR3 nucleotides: TGTGCCTGGGGGAGCGGATTCACAGATACGCAGTATTTT. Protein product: CAWGSGFTDTQYF.

For the CDR3, the DNA is TGTGCCAGCAGTTCGAGGGTTGGCCGCTACGAGCAGTACTTC. The encoded protein is CASSSRVGRYEQYF. The V call is TRBV27, the J call TRBJ2-7; possible D gene TRBD2, 5 bases. The CDR3 consists of 14 residues. CDR1 and CDR2 (germline): MNHEY, SMNVEV (reference sequence). Trimming stripped 4 bases from V and 3 bases from J, with 13 bases between.

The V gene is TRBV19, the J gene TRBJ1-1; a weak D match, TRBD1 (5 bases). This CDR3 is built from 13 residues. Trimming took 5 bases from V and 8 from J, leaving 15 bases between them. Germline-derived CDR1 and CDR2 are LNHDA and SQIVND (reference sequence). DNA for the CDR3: TGTGCCAGTAGTTGGACATTCCGAACCGAAGCTTTCTTT. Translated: CASSWTFRTEAFF.

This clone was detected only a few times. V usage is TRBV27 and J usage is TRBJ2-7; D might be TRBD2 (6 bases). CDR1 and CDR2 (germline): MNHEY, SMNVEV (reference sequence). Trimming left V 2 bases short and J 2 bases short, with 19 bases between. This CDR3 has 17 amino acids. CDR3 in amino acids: CASSLGPWGDRAYEQYF. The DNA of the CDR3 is TGTGCCAGCAGTTTAGGTCCTTGGGGGGATCGGGCCTACGAGCAGTACTTC.

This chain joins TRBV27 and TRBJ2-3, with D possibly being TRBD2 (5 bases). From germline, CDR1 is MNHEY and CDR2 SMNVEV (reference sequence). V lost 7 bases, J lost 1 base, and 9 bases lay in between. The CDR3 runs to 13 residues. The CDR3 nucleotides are TGTGCCAGCACCCCGCGGGGCACAGATACGCAGTATTTT. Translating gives CASTPRGTDTQYF.

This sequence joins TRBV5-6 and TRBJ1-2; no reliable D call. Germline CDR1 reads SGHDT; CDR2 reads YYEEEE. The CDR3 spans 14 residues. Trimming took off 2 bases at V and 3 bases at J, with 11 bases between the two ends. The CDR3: CASSFGDSDYGYTF. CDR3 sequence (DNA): TGTGCCAGCAGCTTCGGAGATTCCGACTATGGCTACACCTTC.

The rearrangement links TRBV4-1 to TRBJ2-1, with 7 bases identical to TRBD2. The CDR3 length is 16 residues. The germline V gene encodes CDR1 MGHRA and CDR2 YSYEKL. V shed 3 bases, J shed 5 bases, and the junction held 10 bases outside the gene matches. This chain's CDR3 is CASSHAAGVGNNEQFF. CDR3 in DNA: TGCGCCAGCAGCCACGCTGCGGGAGTAGGAAACAATGAGCAGTTCTTC.

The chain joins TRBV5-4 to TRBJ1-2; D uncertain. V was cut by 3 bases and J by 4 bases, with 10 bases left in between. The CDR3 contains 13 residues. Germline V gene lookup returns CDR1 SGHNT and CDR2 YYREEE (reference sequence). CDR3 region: CASSYFFSYGYTF. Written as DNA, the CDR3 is TGTGCCAGCAGCTACTTTTTTTCCTATGGCTACACCTTC.

CDR3 loop: CASGGAGSEAFF. CDR3 coding DNA: TGTGCCAGCGGAGGGGCAGGGAGTGAAGCTTTCTTT. The chain carries TRBV6-1 and TRBJ1-1, with D possibly matching TRBD1 (5 bases). V lost 8 bases, J lost 7 bases, and 14 bases lay in between. The CDR3 contains 12 residues. From germline, CDR1 is MNHNS and CDR2 SASEGT.

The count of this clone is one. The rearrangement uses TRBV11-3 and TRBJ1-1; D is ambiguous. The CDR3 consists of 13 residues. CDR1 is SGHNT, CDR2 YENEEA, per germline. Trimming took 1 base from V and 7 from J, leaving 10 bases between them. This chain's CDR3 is CASSLVQTGEAFF. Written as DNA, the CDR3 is TGTGCCAGCAGCTTAGTTCAAACCGGTGAAGCTTTCTTT.

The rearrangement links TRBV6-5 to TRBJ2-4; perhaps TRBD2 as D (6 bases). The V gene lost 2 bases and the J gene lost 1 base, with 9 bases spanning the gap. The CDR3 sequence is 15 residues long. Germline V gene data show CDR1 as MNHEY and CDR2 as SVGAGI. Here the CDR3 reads CASSYGGWAKNIQYF. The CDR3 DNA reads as TGTGCCAGCAGTTACGGGGGGTGGGCCAAAAACATTCAGTACTTC.

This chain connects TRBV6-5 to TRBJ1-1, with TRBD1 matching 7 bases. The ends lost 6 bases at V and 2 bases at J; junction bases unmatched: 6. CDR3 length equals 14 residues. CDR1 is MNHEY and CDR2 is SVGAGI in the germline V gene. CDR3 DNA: TGTGCCAGCAGCTGGACAGGAGTTAACACTGAAGCTTTCTTT. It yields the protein CASSWTGVNTEAFF.

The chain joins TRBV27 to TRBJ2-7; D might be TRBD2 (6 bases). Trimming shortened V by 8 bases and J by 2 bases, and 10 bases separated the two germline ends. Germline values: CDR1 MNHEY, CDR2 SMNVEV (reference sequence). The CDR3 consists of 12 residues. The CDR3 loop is CASRGGAYEQYF. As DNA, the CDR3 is TGTGCCAGCCGGGGAGGCGCCTACGAGCAGTACTTC.

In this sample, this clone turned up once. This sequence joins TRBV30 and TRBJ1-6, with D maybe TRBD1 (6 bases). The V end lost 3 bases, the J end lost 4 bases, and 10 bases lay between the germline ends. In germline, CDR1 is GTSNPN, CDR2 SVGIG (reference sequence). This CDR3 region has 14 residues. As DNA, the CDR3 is TGTGCCTGGAGCGCCAGGGGTTATAATTCACCCCTCCACTTT. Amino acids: CAWSARGYNSPLHF.

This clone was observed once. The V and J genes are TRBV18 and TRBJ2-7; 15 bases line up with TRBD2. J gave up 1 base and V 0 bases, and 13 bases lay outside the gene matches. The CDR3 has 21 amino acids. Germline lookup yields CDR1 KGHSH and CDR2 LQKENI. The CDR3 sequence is CASSPPLRTSGRGPLSYEQYF. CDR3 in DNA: TGTGCCAGCTCACCACCCCTCAGGACTAGCGGGAGGGGTCCCCTATCCTACGAGCAGTACTTC.

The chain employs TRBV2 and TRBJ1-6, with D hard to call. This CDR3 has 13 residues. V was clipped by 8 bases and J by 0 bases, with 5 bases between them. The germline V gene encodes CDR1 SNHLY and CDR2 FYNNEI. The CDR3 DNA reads TGTGCCAGCGGGAGCTCCTATAATTCACCCCTCCACTTT. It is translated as CASGSSYNSPLHF.